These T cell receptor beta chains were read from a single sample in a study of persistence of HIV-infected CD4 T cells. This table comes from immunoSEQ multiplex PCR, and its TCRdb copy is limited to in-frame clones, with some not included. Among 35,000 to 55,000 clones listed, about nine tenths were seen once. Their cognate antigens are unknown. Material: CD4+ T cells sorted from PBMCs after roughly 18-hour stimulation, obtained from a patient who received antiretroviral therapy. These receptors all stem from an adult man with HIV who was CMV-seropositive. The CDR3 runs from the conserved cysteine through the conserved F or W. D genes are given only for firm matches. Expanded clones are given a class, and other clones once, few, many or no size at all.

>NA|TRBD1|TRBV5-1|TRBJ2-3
CASGDRADTQYF
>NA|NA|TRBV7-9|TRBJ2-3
CASMGAAGDTQYF
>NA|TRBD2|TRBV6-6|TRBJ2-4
CASSYFGGGFRYF
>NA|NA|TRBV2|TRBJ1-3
CASSKQGPSFPSGNTIYF
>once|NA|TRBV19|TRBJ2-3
CASSQGHSDTQYF
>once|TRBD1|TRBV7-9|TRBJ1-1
CASSSDREVGAFF
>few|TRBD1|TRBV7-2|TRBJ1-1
CASSFNRGRTEAFF
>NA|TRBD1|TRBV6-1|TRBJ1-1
CASSEARRGRRTEAFF
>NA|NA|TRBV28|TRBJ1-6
CASSLVPGLRNSPLHF
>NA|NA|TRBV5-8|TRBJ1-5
CASSLMGGQPQHF
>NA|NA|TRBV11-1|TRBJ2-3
CASSHWTATDTQYF
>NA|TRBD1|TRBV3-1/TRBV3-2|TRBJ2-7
CASSRGQAVTYEQYF
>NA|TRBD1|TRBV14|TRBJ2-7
CASSRRTGGYEQYF
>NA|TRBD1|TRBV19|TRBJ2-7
CASSSRQGYEQYF
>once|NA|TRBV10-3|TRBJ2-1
CATSGVSSYNEQFF
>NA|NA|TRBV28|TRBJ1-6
CAGKGVLGNSPLHF
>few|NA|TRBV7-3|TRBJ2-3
CASSPVGTGTDTQYF